These 14 T cell receptor beta chains originate from one sample sequenced in a study of T cells in Graves' hyperthyroidism and ophthalmopathy. Amplified regions were TCR beta CDR3 sequences from RNA transcripts. RT-PCR in the first round (using the HTBI primer set) targeted the TCR CDR3. TCRdb ran MiXCR on the multiplex PCR reads and lists one entry per CDR3 protein. The sample has around 380,000 distinct CDR3 sequences, approximately 15% seen once. Sequenced input: blood. All receptors come from a man aged 30 to 45 with Graves' hyperthyroidism that later progressed to Graves' ophthalmopathy.

The table lists this clonotype with a few counts. The CDR3 coding sequence is TGCAGCGTTGATGGGACAGGGCCGGACGCTAACTATGGCTACACCTTC. The encoded protein is CSVDGTGPDANYGYTF. The chain recombines TRBV29-1 with TRBJ1-2, with 9 bases fitting TRBD1. The V gene's germline CDR1 is SQVTM and CDR2 ANQGSEA. The CDR3 is made up of 16 amino acids. The ends lost 3 bases at V and 0 bases at J; junction bases unmatched: 8.

The chain links TRBV6-2 or TRBV6-3 to TRBJ2-7, with 11 bases fitting TRBD1. Losses at the gene ends were 5 bases for V and 4 bases for J; bases not matched to a gene: 4. The V gene's germline CDR1 is MNHEY and CDR2 SVGEGT. The CDR3 contains 14 residues. CDR3 sequence (DNA): TGTGCCAGCAGTGGACAGGGGGCAGGGTACGAGCAGTACTTC. It translates to CASSGQGAGYEQYF.

Concerning this clonotype itself: This probably arose from a read error, given a far larger clone one base away. This chain links TRBV20-1 with TRBJ1-5; no definite D call. Between the trimmed V and J ends, which lost 1 base and 1 base, there was a span of 2 bases. CDR1 and CDR2 (germline): DFQATT, SNEGSKA (reference sequence). The CDR3 loop spans 12 amino acids. The CDR3 coding sequence is TGCAGTGCTAGAGGCAGCAATCAGCCCCAGCATTTT. Encoded protein: CSARGSNQPQHF.

In its sample, this clonotype was seen many times. The chain joins TRBV29-1 to TRBJ1-2; 10 positions agree with TRBD1. Germline trimming cut 7 bases from V and 6 bases from J; bases unmatched to any gene: 14. The germline V gene encodes CDR1 SQVTM and CDR2 ANQGSEA. This CDR3 comprises 15 residues. As DNA, the CDR3 is TGCAGCGCCCTAGGAAGGGACAGGGGTCGCAATGGCTACACCTTC. This codes for CSALGRDRGRNGYTF. The entire variable domain, with the rest obtained from reference TRBV29-1 and TRBJ1-2, is as follows: SAVISQKPSRDICQRGTSLTIQCQVDSQVTMMFWYRQQPGQSLTLIATANQGSEATYESGFVIDKFPISRPNLTFSTLTVSNMSPEDSSIYLCSALGRDRGRNGYTFGSGTRLTVV.

This clonotype was detected many times. The chain employs TRBV30 and TRBJ1-1, with D possibly matching TRBD1 (6 bases). This CDR3 is built from 13 residues. Germline-derived CDR1 and CDR2 are GTSNPN and SVGIG (reference sequence). Trimming shortened V by 2 bases and J by 6 bases, and 13 bases separated the two germline ends. CDR3 amino acids: CAWSQGRVAEAFF. DNA of the CDR3: TGTGCCTGGAGTCAGGGGAGAGTGGCTGAAGCTTTCTTT.

This clonotype has a count of ten or more. J is TRBJ2-1 and V is TRBV7-9, with 15 positions matching TRBD2. CDR1 is SEHNR, CDR2 FQNEAQ, per germline (reference sequence). This CDR3 region has 19 residues. V gave up 7 bases and J gave up 7 bases; unmatched junction bases: 17. The CDR3 DNA reads TGTGCCAGCAACCTTCCGTGGACTAGCGGGGGGGTGGTCGAAAATGAGCAGTTCTTC. It translates to CASNLPWTSGGVVENEQFF.

The rearrangement links TRBV19 to TRBJ2-5; TRBD1 matches at 9 bases. Germline-derived CDR1 and CDR2 are LNHDA and SQIVND (reference sequence). The CDR3 covers 18 residues. V lost 2 bases to trimming and J lost 3 bases; unmatched junction nucleotides: 13. The CDR3 nucleotides read TGTGCCAGTAGTATACGGTCCGGGACAGGGCAGTGGAAAGAGACCCAGTACTTC. It encodes CASSIRSGTGQWKETQYF.

This chain connects TRBV9 to TRBJ2-1; 8 bases are a match to TRBD1. The CDR3 extends over 15 amino acids. Germline-derived CDR1 and CDR2 are SGDLS and YYNGEE. After removal of 3 bases from V and 2 bases from J, the junction contained 4 bases not matched to a gene. CDR3 region: CASSAGGEAYNEQFF. CDR3 nucleotides: TGTGCCAGCAGCGCAGGGGGCGAGGCCTACAATGAGCAGTTCTTC.

This clonotype was picked up many times. The chain has TRBV6-1 and TRBJ1-5; D remains ambiguous. Germline CDR1 MNHNS, CDR2 SASEGT. This CDR3 spans 13 amino acids. Deletions cut 5 bases from V and 6 bases from J, with 11 bases between. CDR3 sequence (DNA): TGTGCCAGCAGTAAACAGTGGCGTCAGCCCCAGCATTTT. This translates into CASSKQWRQPQHF.

The V call is TRBV7-2, the J call TRBJ2-2; D could derive from TRBD1 or TRBD2 (5 bases each). Germline CDR1 and CDR2: SGHTA and FQGNSA. CDR3 size: 16 residues. V was cut by 5 bases and J by 6 bases, with 19 bases left in between. DNA for the CDR3: TGTGCCAGCAGCGTCTCCGGGACGGCTAAGGCCGGGGAGCTGTTTTTT. Its protein is CASSVSGTAKAGELFF.

The chain is built from TRBV2 and TRBJ2-5; 14 bases map to TRBD2. The ends lost 1 base at V and 5 bases at J; junction bases unmatched: 9. This CDR3 has 18 residues. Germline V gene sequence: CDR1 SNHLY, CDR2 FYNNEI. The CDR3 protein is CASSEGVTSGGAHETQYF. As DNA, the CDR3 is TGTGCCAGCAGTGAAGGGGTGACTAGCGGGGGGGCCCACGAGACCCAGTACTTC. Full variable domain (remainder filled in from reference TRBV2 and TRBJ2-5): EPEVTQTPSHQVTQMGQEVILRCVPISNHLYFYWYRQILGQKVEFLVSFYNNEISEKSEIFDDQFSVERPDGSNFTLKIRSTKLEDSAMYFCASSEGVTSGGAHETQYFGPGTRLLVL.

The chain recombines TRBV7-9 with TRBJ2-5; weak D call: TRBD1 (6 bases). CDR1 is SEHNR and CDR2 is FQNEAQ in the germline V gene (reference sequence). V was trimmed by 8 bases and J by 2 bases, leaving 6 bases between them. The CDR3 has 11 amino acids. CDR3 in DNA: TGTGCCAGCCAGGGGCAAGAGACCCAGTACTTC. The encoded protein is CASQGQETQYF.

Only a few counts were recorded for this clonotype. The rearrangement links TRBV20-1 to TRBJ1-5; 7 bases map to TRBD1. With 3 bases clipped from V and 3 bases from J, the junction kept 5 bases outside the gene matches. CDR3 length equals 14 residues. Looked up from germline, CDR1 is DFQATT and CDR2 is SNEGSKA (reference sequence). The DNA of the CDR3 is TGCAGTGCTAGCAGGGGGTGGAACAATCAGCCCCAGCATTTT. It codes for CSASRGWNNQPQHF.

This clonotype was seen many times. CDR3 bases: TGTGCCAGCAGCCAATTAGCGATTAGCACAGATACGCAGTATTTT. This codes for CASSQLAISTDTQYF. This chain uses TRBV3-1 with TRBJ2-3, with TRBD2 as a possible D gene (5 bases). The CDR3 covers 15 residues. Between the trimmed V and J ends, which lost 2 bases and 0 bases, there was a span of 9 bases. CDR1 and CDR2 from the germline V gene are LGHDT and YNNKEL (reference sequence).